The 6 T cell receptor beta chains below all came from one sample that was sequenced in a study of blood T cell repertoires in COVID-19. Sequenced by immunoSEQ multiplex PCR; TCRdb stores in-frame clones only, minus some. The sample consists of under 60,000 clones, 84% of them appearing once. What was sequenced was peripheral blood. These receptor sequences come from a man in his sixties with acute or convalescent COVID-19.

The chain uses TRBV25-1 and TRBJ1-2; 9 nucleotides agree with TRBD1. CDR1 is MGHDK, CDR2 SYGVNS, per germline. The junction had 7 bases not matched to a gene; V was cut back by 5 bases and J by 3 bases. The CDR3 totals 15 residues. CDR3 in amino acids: CASSHAGQGYYGYTF. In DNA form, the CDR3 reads TGTGCCAGCAGTCACGCGGGACAGGGTTACTATGGCTACACCTTC.

CDR3 DNA sequence: TGTGCCAGCAGCCCGCGGGAGAAAAACATTCAGTACTTC. Translated: CASSPREKNIQYF. The J gene is TRBJ2-4, the V gene TRBV9; 7 bases are a match to TRBD2. Unmatched junction bases numbered 2, after V lost 4 bases and J lost 4 bases. Germline CDR1 is SGDLS and CDR2 is YYNGEE. There are 13 residues in the CDR3.

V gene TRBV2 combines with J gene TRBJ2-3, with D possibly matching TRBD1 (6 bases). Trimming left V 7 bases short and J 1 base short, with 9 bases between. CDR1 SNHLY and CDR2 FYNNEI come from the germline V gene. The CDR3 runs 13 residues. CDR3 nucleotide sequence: TGTGCCAGCATGGGGGCCGGCACAGATACGCAGTATTTT. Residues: CASMGAGTDTQYF.

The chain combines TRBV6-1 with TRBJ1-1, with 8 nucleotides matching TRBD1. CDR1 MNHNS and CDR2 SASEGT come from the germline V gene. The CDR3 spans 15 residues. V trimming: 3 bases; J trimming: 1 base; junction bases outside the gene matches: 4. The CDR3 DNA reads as TGTGCCAGCAGTGACCCCGACAGGGGGAACACTGAAGCTTTCTTT. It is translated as CASSDPDRGNTEAFF.

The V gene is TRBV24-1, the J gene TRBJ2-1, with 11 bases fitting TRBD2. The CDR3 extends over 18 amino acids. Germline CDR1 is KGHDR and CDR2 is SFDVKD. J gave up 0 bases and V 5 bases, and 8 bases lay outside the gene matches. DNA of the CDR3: TGTGCCACCAGTGGCACTAGCGGGGGCTTCAGCTCCTACAATGAGCAGTTCTTC. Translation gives CATSGTSGGFSSYNEQFF.

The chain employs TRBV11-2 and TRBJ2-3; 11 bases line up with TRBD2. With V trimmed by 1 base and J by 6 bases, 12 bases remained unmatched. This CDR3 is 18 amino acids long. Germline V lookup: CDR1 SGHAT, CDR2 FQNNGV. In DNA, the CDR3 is TGTGCCAGCAGCTTAGGACACCATAGCGGGGGGGCCCAGGATACGCAGTATTTT. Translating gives CASSLGHHSGGAQDTQYF.